Shown below are 31 T cell receptor beta chains from a single sample sequenced in a study of identical twins. Each CDR3 protein is one row after TCRdb ran MiXCR on the 5' RACE reads. The table shows fewer than 250,000 distinct CDR3 sequences, with 6% to 8.5% occurring only once. These data were likewise used in another study, on yellow fever vaccine responses in identical twins.

The sample taken for sequencing was CD8+ T cells sorted from blood. The receptors were gathered from a woman aged 18-29 years in good health.

This clonotype was counted many times. The genes are TRBV25-1 and TRBJ1-5; D is unresolved. CDR3 length equals 13 residues. Trimming removed 7 bases from V and 5 bases from J, with 12 bases in between. From germline, CDR1 is MGHDK and CDR2 SYGVNS. DNA for the CDR3: TGTGCCAGCACCCACCGGGGAGATCAGCCCCAGCATTTT. This translates into CASTHRGDQPQHF.

This clonotype appeared a few times. The chain combines TRBV28 with TRBJ2-3, with TRBD2 matching over 11 bases. The CDR3 loop spans 15 amino acids. Per germline, CDR1 MDHEN and CDR2 SYDVKM. V lost 7 bases and J lost 3; bases outside the gene matches: 6. CDR3 protein: CASTLLAGGTDTQYF. The CDR3 DNA sequence: TGTGCCAGCACTCTCCTAGCGGGAGGAACAGATACGCAGTATTTT. Using reference TRBV28 and TRBJ2-3 for the parts outside the CDR3, the full variable domain is DVKVTQSSRYLVKRTGEKVFLECVQDMDHENMFWYRQDPGLGLRLIYFSYDVKMKEKGDIPEGYSVSREKKERFSLILESASTNQTSMYLCASTLLAGGTDTQYFGPGTRLTVL.

This clonotype was seen at least ten times. This sequence joins TRBV27 and TRBJ2-2; 13 nucleotides match TRBD2. CDR3 length: 17 residues. The germline gives CDR1 MNHEY, CDR2 SMNVEV (reference sequence). The V gene end was trimmed by 5 bases and the J gene end by 7 bases; junction bases not matched to a gene: 10. CDR3 DNA sequence: TGTGCCAGCAGTGCCTTAACTAGCGGGGGGGCCAGCGGGGAGCTGTTTTTT. This encodes CASSALTSGGASGELFF.

This clonotype was seen repeatedly, ten times or more. The chain carries TRBV6-4 and TRBJ2-1, with D hard to call. The CDR3 totals 14 residues. The V gene lost 0 bases and the J gene lost 5 bases, with 8 bases spanning the gap. CDR1 is MRHNA and CDR2 is SNTAGT in the germline V gene. The CDR3 nucleotides read TGTGCCAGCAGTGACTCGAGTCTGAACAATGAGCAGTTCTTC. Translating it yields CASSDSSLNNEQFF.

This clonotype showed up many times. The chain joins TRBV3-1 to TRBJ1-2; D might be TRBD1 (5 bases). The CDR3 extends over 14 amino acids. CDR1 is LGHDT, CDR2 YNNKEL, per germline (reference sequence). Trimming left V 7 bases short and J 3 bases short, with 15 bases between. The CDR3 spells CASTPGRVYYGYTF. In DNA form, the CDR3 reads TGTGCCAGCACACCGGGACGCGTATACTATGGCTACACCTTC. Based on the CDR3 plus reference TRBV3-1 and TRBJ1-2, the full variable domain is DTAVSQTPKYLVTQMGNDKSIKCEQNLGHDTMYWYKQDSKKFLKIMFSYNNKELIINETVPNRFSPKSPDKAHLNLHINSLELGDSAVYFCASTPGRVYYGYTFGSGTRLTVV.

This chain's CDR3 is CSALGQGEITGELFF. The CDR3 nucleotides are TGCAGTGCCCTAGGACAGGGGGAAATCACCGGGGAGCTGTTTTTT. The chain carries TRBV20-1 and TRBJ2-2; 10 bases map to TRBD1. The germline CDR1 and CDR2 sequences are DFQATT and SNEGSKA (reference sequence). The CDR3 consists of 15 residues. V was pared by 6 bases and J by 4 bases, with 8 bases of the junction left unmatched.

The chain carries TRBV6-2 or TRBV6-3 and TRBJ2-3, with TRBD2 matching 8 bases. CDR3 size: 20 residues. CDR1 MNHEY and CDR2 SVGEGT come from the germline V gene. The ends lost 9 bases at V and 1 base at J; junction bases unmatched: 24. The CDR3 bases are TGTGCCAGTAGATTGAGCGGGGGCCCGAGACATACGTCAGGCACAGATACGCAGTATTTT. It yields the protein CASRLSGGPRHTSGTDTQYF.

This clonotype has a handful of counts. This chain uses TRBV24-1 with TRBJ2-3; 9 nucleotides align to TRBD2. The junction had 2 bases not matched to a gene; V was cut back by 7 bases and J by 1 base. The germline gives CDR1 KGHDR, CDR2 SFDVKD. The CDR3 is 14 amino acids. The CDR3 region has the DNA TGTGCCACCAGCCCTAGCGGGGGCACAGATACGCAGTATTTT. Protein: CATSPSGGTDTQYF.

The chain employs TRBV7-8 and TRBJ2-1; D ambiguous. Germline V gives CDR1 SGHVS, CDR2 FQNEAQ. V was trimmed by 5 bases and J by 4 bases, leaving 15 bases between them. This CDR3 is built from 15 residues. CDR3 in amino acids: CASSPMTGSYNEQFF. CDR3 coding DNA: TGTGCCAGCAGCCCCATGACTGGCTCTTACAATGAGCAGTTCTTC.

This clonotype was seen repeatedly, ten times or more. The rearrangement joins TRBV12-3 or TRBV12-4 to TRBJ2-5; D might be TRBD1 (5 bases). Trimming shortened V by 3 bases and J by 0 bases, and 8 bases separated the two germline ends. The CDR3 extends over 14 amino acids. The CDR3 sequence: CASSLDKYQETQYF. As DNA, the CDR3 is TGTGCCAGCAGTTTGGACAAGTACCAAGAGACCCAGTACTTC.

The CDR3 coding sequence is TGTGCCAGCAGCTTAGCGACGGGAGTCAATGAGCAGTTCTTC. This sequence encodes CASSLATGVNEQFF. This chain links TRBV7-6 with TRBJ2-1, with a weak D call TRBD2 (6 bases). CDR3 length: 14 residues. Between the trimmed V and J ends, which lost 0 bases and 6 bases, there was a span of 9 bases. Germline V lookup: CDR1 SGHVS, CDR2 FNYEAQ.

This clonotype has ten or more counts. The rearrangement uses TRBV4-2 and TRBJ1-1; TRBD1 might be the D (6 bases). The ends were cut back, 3 bases at V and 1 base at J, with 12 bases in the middle. The CDR3 is 15 amino acids. The germline V gene has CDR1 LGHNA and CDR2 YNFKEQ. The CDR3 is CASSQMAGANTEAFF. CDR3 DNA sequence: TGTGCCAGCAGCCAGATGGCAGGGGCGAACACTGAAGCTTTCTTT.

This clonotype was counted a few times. The rearrangement joins TRBV4-1 to TRBJ1-5; D gene ambiguous. The CDR3 totals 15 residues. In germline, CDR1 is MGHRA, CDR2 YSYEKL. The ends were cut back, 0 bases at V and 4 bases at J, with 10 bases in the middle. The DNA for the CDR3 is TGCGCCAGCAGCCAAGATGTAGGGAGGAATCAGCCCCAGCATTTT. The encoded protein is CASSQDVGRNQPQHF.

This clonotype has at least ten counts. V is TRBV6-6 and J is TRBJ2-1; D is unclear. The V end was cut by 5 bases, the J end by 7 bases, with 12 bases between. CDR1 MNHNY and CDR2 SVGAGI come from the germline V gene (reference sequence). CDR3 length equals 13 residues. CDR3 DNA sequence: TGTGCCAGCAGTCTCGTCGTGAGGAATGAGCAGTTCTTC. This encodes CASSLVVRNEQFF.

The chain recombines TRBV4-1 with TRBJ2-1; D gene unclear. There are 11 residues in the CDR3. V lost 1 base and J 10 bases, leaving 5 bases between the germline ends. Germline lookup yields CDR1 MGHRA and CDR2 YSYEKL. CDR3 loop: CASSQVGEQFF. The CDR3 DNA sequence: TGCGCCAGCAGCCAAGTGGGGGAGCAGTTCTTC.

In its sample, this clonotype was seen many times. The chain joins TRBV10-3 to TRBJ2-3, with TRBD2 as a possible D gene (5 bases). V lost 4 bases, J lost 2 bases, and 7 bases lay in between. The CDR3 has 13 amino acids. Looked up from germline, CDR1 is ENHRY and CDR2 is SYGVKD. Here the CDR3 reads CAISAGNTDTQYF. The CDR3 coding sequence is TGTGCCATCAGTGCGGGAAACACAGATACGCAGTATTTT.

This clonotype was picked up a small number of times. This chain connects TRBV27 to TRBJ2-7; 11 bases line up with TRBD1. The CDR3 has 15 amino acids. Germline V CDR1 and CDR2: MNHEY, SMNVEV (reference sequence). The V and J ends lost 3 bases and 2 bases, in that order; junction bases with no gene match: 3. CDR3 nucleotide sequence: TGTGCCAGCAGTTTGGGGACAGGGGGGGCCTACGAGCAGTACGTC. Its translation is CASSLGTGGAYEQYV.

There are a few counts of this clonotype. This chain joins TRBV29-1 and TRBJ1-3; no clear D gene. Germline CDR1 reads SQVTM; CDR2 reads ANQGSEA. Trimming left V 2 bases short and J 2 bases short, with 7 bases between. This CDR3 is built from 13 residues. The CDR3 sequence: CSVESPTGNTIYF. DNA for the CDR3: TGCAGCGTTGAATCCCCTACTGGAAACACCATATATTTT.

The chain combines TRBV5-1 with TRBJ2-4, with 7 bases that match TRBD1. Germline CDR1 SGHRS, CDR2 YFSETQ. Losses at the gene ends were 0 bases for V and 8 bases for J; bases not matched to a gene: 11. The CDR3 is made up of 16 amino acids. The CDR3 sequence is CASSLELTGPGDIQYF. The DNA of the CDR3 is TGCGCCAGCAGCTTGGAGTTGACAGGGCCCGGGGACATTCAGTACTTC.

The V gene is TRBV20-1, the J gene TRBJ2-7; D ambiguous. CDR1 is DFQATT and CDR2 is SNEGSKA in the germline V gene (reference sequence). There are 13 residues in the CDR3. Trimming pared 6 bases from V and 4 bases from J, leaving 16 bases between. The CDR3 here is CSALEGRVYEQYV. In DNA form, the CDR3 reads TGCAGTGCCCTAGAAGGACGAGTGTACGAGCAGTACGTC.

This clonotype occurred a few times. This sequence joins TRBV20-1 and TRBJ2-5; 9 nucleotides align to TRBD2. Unmatched junction bases numbered 10, after V lost 5 bases and J lost 3 bases. Per germline, CDR1 DFQATT and CDR2 SNEGSKA (reference sequence). The CDR3 has 15 amino acids. The CDR3 protein is CSAETYGGGEETQYF. Written as DNA, the CDR3 is TGCAGTGCTGAAACCTACGGCGGGGGGGAAGAGACCCAGTACTTC.

This clonotype came up a few times. The rearrangement links TRBV7-8 to TRBJ2-3; D not certain. The V gene's germline CDR1 is SGHVS and CDR2 FQNEAQ. V dropped 2 bases and J dropped 0 bases, with 12 bases sitting between them. The CDR3 loop spans 16 amino acids. CDR3 nucleotides: TGTGCCAGCAGCTTATACAGTATACTTAGCACAGATACGCAGTATTTT. Protein sequence: CASSLYSILSTDTQYF.

This sequence joins TRBV5-6 and TRBJ2-1; TRBD1 is a possible D gene (5 bases). Germline CDR1 SGHDT, CDR2 YYEEEE. V gave up 1 base and J gave up 5 bases, with 10 bases separating them. This CDR3 spans 14 amino acids. CDR3 sequence reads: CASSLLRRDNEQFF. CDR3 in DNA: TGTGCCAGCAGCTTGCTCCGCAGGGACAATGAGCAGTTCTTC.

This clonotype was picked up a small number of times. CDR3 residues: CASSDWGSYEQYV. The CDR3, as DNA: TGTGCCAGCAGTGACTGGGGATCCTACGAGCAGTACGTC. V and J are TRBV2 and TRBJ2-7; D ambiguous. Trimming stripped 3 bases from V and 1 base from J, with 7 bases between. The CDR3 loop spans 13 amino acids. Germline lookup yields CDR1 SNHLY and CDR2 FYNNEI.

This clonotype was detected many times. The chain combines TRBV14 with TRBJ2-3; no firm D call. V was shortened by 0 bases and J by 14 bases, with 9 bases between the two germline ends. This CDR3 comprises 11 residues. Germline assignment: CDR1 SGHDN and CDR2 FVKESK. CDR3 in DNA: TGTGCCAGCAGCCAAGAGGGTTTCCGGTATTTT. Its translation is CASSQEGFRYF.

This clonotype was seen at least ten times. The rearrangement joins TRBV9 to TRBJ2-1; 8 nucleotides match TRBD2. V was pared by 4 bases and J by 2 bases, with 8 bases of the junction left unmatched. This CDR3 has 16 amino acids. Germline V lookup: CDR1 SGDLS, CDR2 YYNGEE. CDR3 nucleotide sequence: TGTGCCAGCAGCCCTCACGGGGGGGCCGCCTACAATGAGCAGTTCTTC. Translated, it gives CASSPHGGAAYNEQFF.

This clonotype appeared a few times. The J gene is TRBJ1-5, the V gene TRBV6-1, with a tentative D call TRBD1 (5 bases). CDR3 size: 14 residues. Germline CDR1 reads MNHNS; CDR2 reads SASEGT. V shed 6 bases and J shed 2 bases, with 11 bases lying between them. This chain's CDR3 is CASRDRDGNQPQHF. The CDR3, as DNA: TGTGCCAGCAGAGATAGGGACGGCAATCAGCCCCAGCATTTT.

A few counts support this clonotype. V and J are TRBV20-1 and TRBJ1-2, with 8 bases matching TRBD1. There are 13 residues in the CDR3. V shed 2 bases and J 6 bases; nucleotides not matched to a gene: 5. The germline CDR1 and CDR2 sequences are DFQATT and SNEGSKA (reference sequence). For the CDR3, the DNA is TGCAGTGCTAGACTCGACAGGGGCGATGGCTACACCTTC. Translation: CSARLDRGDGYTF.

The chain joins TRBV4-1 to TRBJ2-7; unclear D gene. The CDR3 consists of 12 residues. Germline values: CDR1 MGHRA, CDR2 YSYEKL. V dropped 8 bases and J dropped 9 bases, with 17 bases sitting between them. CDR3 loop: CASADSSTRQYV. The CDR3 DNA follows: TGCGCCAGCGCCGATTCATCTACGAGGCAGTACGTC.

There are many counts of this clonotype. The chain couples TRBV29-1 to TRBJ2-7, with D uncertain. In germline, CDR1 is SQVTM, CDR2 ANQGSEA. The V end was cut by 0 bases, the J end by 3 bases, with 12 bases between. CDR3 length equals 14 residues. CDR3 region: CSVEDSRSSYEQYF. CDR3 coding DNA: TGCAGCGTTGAAGATTCCCGATCAAGCTACGAGCAGTACTTC.

In this sample, this clonotype turned up many times. CDR3 sequence reads: CASSRQGEGTEAFF. The CDR3 region has the DNA TGTGCCAGCAGCAGACAGGGCGAGGGAACTGAAGCTTTCTTT. The V and J genes are TRBV7-9 and TRBJ1-1; 7 bases match TRBD1. The germline V gene has CDR1 SEHNR and CDR2 FQNEAQ (reference sequence). The J segment lost 5 bases and the V segment lost 5 bases, leaving 8 bases of the junction unmatched. The CDR3 covers 14 residues.